This entry concerns a single T cell receptor (beta chain). The germline V gene encodes CDR1 ENHRY and CDR2 SYGVKD. The CDR3 runs to 15 residues. The data derive from a study of monozygotic twins with inflammatory bowel disease. Every TCR library drew on about 4,000 ng of total RNA. TCRdb reworked the 5' RACE reads into one entry per CDR3 protein, no DNA. The sample holds roughly 200,000 distinct CDR3 sequences. The chain links TRBV10-3 to TRBJ2-7; the TCRdb D gene call, TRBD2, has no DNA to confirm it. The sequencing sample was made of blood. The clonotype was recovered from a human donor with ulcerative colitis or Crohn's disease, or a healthy co-twin of an affected twin (not recorded which). The CDR3 reads CAISPGPDNSYEQYF.